These 26 T cell receptor beta chains were all obtained from the same sample, sequenced in a study of control samples from healthy donors and cancer patients. Only in-frame clones appear in the TCRdb table, and some are missing; sequencing was by immunoSEQ multiplex PCR. The data contain fewer than 500,000 clones, approximately 92% of them singletons. The sequenced sample consisted of PBMCs. These receptors came from a man aged 40-55 years with head and neck cancer.

As concerns this clone: This specimen includes other DNA sequences encoding the same CDR3. The J gene is TRBJ1-4, the V gene TRBV18; the match to TRBD1 covers 7 bases. CDR1 and CDR2 from the germline V gene are KGHSH and LQKENI. The CDR3 totals 14 residues. Losses at the gene ends were 3 bases for V and 8 bases for J; bases not matched to a gene: 6. The CDR3 loop is CASSPDRVGEKLFF. Written as DNA, the CDR3 is TGTGCCAGCTCACCCGACAGGGTGGGAGAAAAACTGTTTTTT.

V gene TRBV6-1 combines with J gene TRBJ1-5, with D possibly matching TRBD1 (5 bases). The CDR3 runs 15 residues. V was clipped by 2 bases and J by 2 bases, with 10 bases between them. The germline gives CDR1 MNHNS, CDR2 SASEGT. The CDR3 DNA reads as TGTGCCAGCAGTGAACCCAGGGCGGGCAATCAGCCCCAGCATTTT. Protein: CASSEPRAGNQPQHF.

The CDR3 DNA follows: TGTGCCAGCAGCGCAACGGGACCGTACACTGAAGCTTTCTTT. Translated: CASSATGPYTEAFF. The V call is TRBV7-3, the J call TRBJ1-1, with a tentative D call TRBD1 (5 bases). Deletions cut 5 bases from V and 3 bases from J, with 13 bases between. Germline V CDR1 and CDR2: SGHTA, FQGTGA. The CDR3 sequence is 14 residues long. Looking up the rest from reference TRBV7-3 and TRBJ1-1 gives the full variable domain: GAGVSQTPSNKVTEKGKYVELRCDPISGHTALYWYRQSLGQGPEFLIYFQGTGAADDSGLPNDRFFAVRPEGSVSTLKIQRTERGDSAVYLCASSATGPYTEAFFGQGTRLTVV.

The genes are TRBV6-1 and TRBJ2-7, with D possibly being TRBD1 (6 bases). Germline CDR1 reads MNHNS; CDR2 reads SASEGT. The CDR3 contains 16 residues. V was shortened by 0 bases and J by 4 bases, with 16 bases between the two germline ends. CDR3 loop: CASSEALQGTPYEQYF. CDR3 bases: TGTGCCAGCAGTGAAGCGCTCCAGGGGACACCATACGAGCAGTACTTC.

The CDR3 DNA sequence: TGTGCCAGCTCACCGACGTCTGATTTGGCCTACGAGCAGTACTTC. It encodes CASSPTSDLAYEQYF. The J gene is TRBJ2-7, the V gene TRBV18, with D uncertain. Germline CDR1 and CDR2: KGHSH and LQKENI. The CDR3 is 15 residues long. Trimming took off 3 bases at V and 2 bases at J, with 14 bases between the two ends.

DNA of the CDR3: TGTGCCACCAGCGTGGGACTAGCGACCGAGCAGTACTTC. It is translated as CATSVGLATEQYF. The V call is TRBV15, the J call TRBJ2-7; 10 nucleotides agree with TRBD2. CDR3 length equals 13 residues. Germline CDR1 and CDR2: LNHNV and YYDKDF (reference sequence). The V gene end was trimmed by 5 bases and the J gene end by 6 bases; junction bases not matched to a gene: 4.

This sequence joins TRBV3-1 (or the pseudogene TRBV3-2) and TRBJ1-1; D is perhaps TRBD1 (5 bases). The V end lost 4 bases, the J end lost 10 bases, and 22 bases lay between the germline ends. The CDR3 loop spans 15 amino acids. CDR1 is LGHDT, CDR2 YNNKEL, per germline (reference sequence). CDR3 bases: TGTGCCAGCAGCCCGCTTTGGGGCGGGAACCAAGGAGCTTTCTTT. Encoded protein: CASSPLWGGNQGAFF.

The genes are TRBV29-1 and TRBJ2-1; 10 nucleotides align to TRBD2. Per the germline V gene, CDR1 is SQVTM and CDR2 is ANQGSEA. CDR3 length: 14 amino acids. J was trimmed by 7 bases and V by 7 bases; bases with no gene match: 10. The CDR3 sequence is CSGGPGLAFNEQFF. The DNA for the CDR3 is TGCAGCGGAGGTCCGGGACTAGCGTTTAATGAGCAGTTCTTC.

This clone was recorded only once. This sequence joins TRBV7-9 and TRBJ2-3; no clear D. Trimming left V 5 bases short and J 5 bases short, with 5 bases between. This CDR3 has 11 residues. From germline, CDR1 is SEHNR and CDR2 FQNEAQ (reference sequence). DNA for the CDR3: TGTGCCAGCAGCCCCAGAGATACGCAGTATTTT. Its translation is CASSPRDTQYF. Full variable domain (missing parts from reference TRBV7-9 and TRBJ2-3): DTGVSQNPRHKITKRGQNVTFRCDPISEHNRLYWYRQTLGQGPEFLTYFQNEAQLEKSRLLSDRFSAERPKGSFSTLEIQRTEQGDSAMYLCASSPRDTQYFGPGTRLTVL.

CDR3 in DNA: TGTGCCAGCAGCTTTACAGGGAGTTCGGGGGAAAAACTGTTTTTT. This codes for CASSFTGSSGEKLFF. The V call is TRBV7-6, the J call TRBJ1-4; tentative D call: TRBD1 (6 bases). CDR3 size: 15 residues. Germline V gene lookup returns CDR1 SGHVS and CDR2 FNYEAQ. V gave up 3 bases and J gave up 8 bases, with 16 bases separating them.

This clone has just one count. The V and J genes are TRBV27 and TRBJ1-5; D gene uncertain. Trimming removed 1 base from V and 5 bases from J, with 6 bases in between. Germline values: CDR1 MNHEY, CDR2 SMNVEV (reference sequence). The CDR3 has 13 amino acids. The CDR3 sequence: CASSLFRDQPQHF. CDR3 nucleotides: TGTGCCAGCAGTTTATTCCGGGATCAGCCCCAGCATTTT.

J is TRBJ2-2 and V is TRBV9; 9 bases match TRBD1. The CDR3 is 17 residues long. Losses at the gene ends were 0 bases for V and 3 bases for J; bases not matched to a gene: 6. The germline V gene has CDR1 SGDLS and CDR2 YYNGEE. CDR3 sequence reads: CASSVASGTGYTGELFF. DNA for the CDR3: TGTGCCAGCAGCGTAGCCTCCGGGACAGGGTACACCGGGGAGCTGTTTTTT.

The chain links TRBV10-1 to TRBJ2-7; unclear D gene. V lost 1 base, J lost 7 bases, and 14 bases lay in between. Germline CDR1 is WNHNN and CDR2 is SYGVQD (reference sequence). The CDR3 runs 14 residues. DNA for the CDR3: TGCGCCAGCAGTGAGTTCCCGTCGGGTCGAGAGCAGTACTTC. It yields the protein CASSEFPSGREQYF.

The chain carries TRBV5-1 and TRBJ2-7; D uncertain. Germline assignment: CDR1 SGHRS and CDR2 YFSETQ. V lost 5 bases to trimming and J lost 0 bases, with 3 bases between them. The CDR3 is made up of 11 amino acids. This chain's CDR3 is CASRDSYEQYF. As DNA, the CDR3 is TGCGCCAGCAGAGACTCCTACGAGCAGTACTTC.

V gene TRBV25-1 combines with J gene TRBJ2-3, with TRBD2 matching 7 bases. Germline V gene data show CDR1 as MGHDK and CDR2 as SYGVNS. The length of the CDR3 is 15 residues. The ends lost 3 bases at V and 1 base at J; junction bases unmatched: 4. The CDR3 DNA sequence: TGTGCCAGCAGTGAGCGCGGGGGAGGCACAGATACGCAGTATTTT. It translates to CASSERGGGTDTQYF.

The J gene is TRBJ2-1, the V gene TRBV29-1, with D perhaps matching TRBD1 (6 bases). Germline assignment: CDR1 SQVTM and CDR2 ANQGSEA. Deletions cut 6 bases from V and 4 bases from J, with 13 bases between. The CDR3 is 13 amino acids. The CDR3 DNA is TGCAGCGTGCAAACTACAGGGTACAATGAGCAGTTCTTC. As protein: CSVQTTGYNEQFF.

The chain employs TRBV9 and TRBJ2-7; 8 bases are shared with TRBD2. The CDR3 runs 16 residues. Germline V CDR1 and CDR2: SGDLS, YYNGEE. Trimming removed 0 bases from V and 0 bases from J; junction bases left unmatched: 5. The CDR3 DNA reads as TGTGCCAGCAGCGTAGGGAGCGGGGGCTCCTCCTACGAGCAGTACTTC. Translating gives CASSVGSGGSSYEQYF. Together with reference TRBV9 and TRBJ2-7, the CDR3 gives the full variable domain: DSGVTQTPKHLITATGQRVTLRCSPRSGDLSVYWYQQSLDQGLQFLIQYYNGEERAKGNILERFSAQQFPDLHSELNLSSLELGDSALYFCASSVGSGGSSYEQYFGPGTRLTVT.

This CDR3 reads CASSRPGTGIYEQYF. The CDR3 nucleotides are TGTGCCAGCAGCCGCCCCGGGACAGGGATATACGAGCAGTACTTC. The rearrangement uses TRBV7-2 and TRBJ2-7; 9 nucleotides match TRBD1. J was trimmed by 4 bases and V by 5 bases; bases with no gene match: 9. The germline gives CDR1 SGHTA, CDR2 FQGNSA. This CDR3 is 15 amino acids long.

There are a few counts of this clone. The chain is built from TRBV9 and TRBJ2-7, with a possible D match to TRBD2 (5 bases). Germline assignment: CDR1 SGDLS and CDR2 YYNGEE. The CDR3 spans 14 residues. V was clipped by 4 bases and J by 4 bases, with 15 bases between them. This CDR3 is CASSLSGKGYEQYF. As DNA, the CDR3 is TGTGCCAGCAGCCTTTCGGGGAAAGGATACGAGCAGTACTTC.

This clone was seen only once. The chain joins TRBV27 to TRBJ2-7; a weak D match, TRBD2 (5 bases). With 4 bases removed from V and 2 bases from J, the gap between germline ends came to 15 bases. In germline, CDR1 is MNHEY, CDR2 SMNVEV (reference sequence). This CDR3 has 15 amino acids. CDR3 region: CASSSYLRAAYEQYF. The CDR3 region has the DNA TGTGCCAGCAGTTCCTACTTGCGGGCCGCCTACGAGCAGTACTTC.

This clone was seen a handful of times. The chain uses TRBV27 and TRBJ1-1; tentatively, D is TRBD1 (5 bases). Between the trimmed V and J ends, which lost 3 bases and 4 bases, there was a span of 12 bases. Germline CDR1 and CDR2: MNHEY and SMNVEV (reference sequence). The CDR3 spans 14 residues. The CDR3 DNA is TGTGCCAGCAGTTTGCGGGGGTTGGCCACTGAAGCTTTCTTT. Translating it yields CASSLRGLATEAFF.

The J gene is TRBJ2-1, the V gene TRBV11-2, with 10 bases fitting TRBD1. Trimming took 5 bases from V and 6 from J; bases not matched to a gene: 4. The CDR3 contains 14 residues. Germline CDR1 SGHAT, CDR2 FQNNGV. The CDR3 region has the DNA TGTGCCAGCAGCATCGGGACAGGGGTCAATGAGCAGTTCTTC. Translating it yields CASSIGTGVNEQFF.

The chain is built from TRBV11-2 and TRBJ2-7; TRBD1 or TRBD2 may be the D gene (5 bases each). The CDR3 has 15 residues. Trimming cost V 5 bases and J 7 bases, with 21 bases left between them. In germline, CDR1 is SGHAT, CDR2 FQNNGV. The CDR3 sequence is CASSRLRGVEGEQYF. CDR3 in DNA: TGTGCCAGCAGCCGCCTCCGAGGGGTAGAAGGAGAGCAGTACTTC.

The chain is built from TRBV9 and TRBJ2-2; D remains ambiguous. V lost 0 bases and J lost 3, with 12 bases in between. The V gene's germline CDR1 is SGDLS and CDR2 YYNGEE. This CDR3 is built from 16 residues. CDR3 nucleotide sequence: TGTGCCAGCAGCGTAGCGACCGCCCCCGACACCGGGGAGCTGTTTTTT. Residues: CASSVATAPDTGELFF.

This clone was recorded once. This rearrangement joins TRBV28 to TRBJ1-1, with D possibly being TRBD1 (6 bases). Germline V CDR1 and CDR2: MDHEN, SYDVKM. The CDR3 covers 15 residues. Trimming removed 4 bases at V and 8 bases at J, with 20 bases between. The DNA of the CDR3 is TGTGCCAGCAGTTCTTTTAGACAGGATCGTGGGGAAGCTTTCTTT. It encodes CASSSFRQDRGEAFF.

This chain links TRBV30 with TRBJ1-3; D may be TRBD1 (6 bases). V shed 4 bases and J shed 4 bases, with 11 bases lying between them. Germline V gives CDR1 GTSNPN, CDR2 SVGIG (reference sequence). The CDR3 is 13 amino acids. The CDR3 nucleotides read TGTGCCTGGACGCAGGGGTTCGGAAACACCATATATTTT. Its protein product is CAWTQGFGNTIYF. The complete variable domain, with remaining parts taken from reference TRBV30 and TRBJ1-3, reads SQTIHQWPATLVQPVGSPLSLECTVEGTSNPNLYWYRQAAGRGLQLLFYSVGIGQISSEVPQNLSASRPQDRQFILSSKKLLLSDSGFYLCAWTQGFGNTIYFGEGSWLTVV.